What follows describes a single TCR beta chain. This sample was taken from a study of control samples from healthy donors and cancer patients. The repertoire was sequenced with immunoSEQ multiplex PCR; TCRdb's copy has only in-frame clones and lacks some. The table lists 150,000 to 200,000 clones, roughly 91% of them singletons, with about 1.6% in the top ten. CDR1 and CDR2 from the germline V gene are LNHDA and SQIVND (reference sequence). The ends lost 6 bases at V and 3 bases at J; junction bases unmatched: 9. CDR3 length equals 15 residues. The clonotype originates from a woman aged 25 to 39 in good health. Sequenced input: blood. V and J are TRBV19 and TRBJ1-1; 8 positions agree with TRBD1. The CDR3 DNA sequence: TGTGCCAGTAGCCCACTGGACAGGGTCGACACTGAAGCTTTCTTT. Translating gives CASSPLDRVDTEAFF.